This T cell receptor beta chain was observed in a study of blood T cell repertoires in COVID-19. Study background: The United States, Italy and Spain supplied acute and convalescent COVID-19 samples. The cDNA or gDNA used as material had been derived from T cells, B-cell-depleted T cells, or PBMCs.

Under the authors' procedure: Estimates of nucleated cell counts were drawn from the amplification of reference gene primers. Here immunoSEQ multiplex PCR was the method, and the copy in TCRdb shows in-frame clones only, minus some. Clonal size and the V and J genes are those of that table, whereas D and trimming came from the DNA. Among tens of thousands of clones listed, about 93% were seen once. CDR1 LGHDT and CDR2 YNNKEL come from the germline V gene (reference sequence). CDR3 length equals 16 residues. V was clipped by 4 bases and J by 7 bases; unmatched bases: 12. This TCR was recovered from a human donor in a cohort sampled during active COVID-19. V and J are TRBV3-1 (or the pseudogene TRBV3-2) and TRBJ1-2, with 10 bases aligning to TRBD1. Sequencing used peripheral blood. CDR3 DNA sequence: TGTGCCAGCAGCCTCTCCCCGGACAGGGGGGAGGGTGGCTACACCTTC. This gives the protein CASSLSPDRGEGGYTF.